Listed below are T cell receptor beta chains from one sample, sequenced in a study of cytomegalovirus exposure and HLA in healthy donors. Generated by immunoSEQ multiplex PCR, the TCRdb table keeps only in-frame clones and is missing some. The sample lists under 200,000 clones, roughly 80% occurring once. The sample was PBMCs. The source is a human donor in good health. Both conserved end residues are part of each CDR3. A D gene is named only where the DNA matches it firmly. Clone size is given for some rows only: seen once, a few or many times, or a class if the clone is expanded.

>TRBV23-1|TRBJ2-5|once|.
CARLLVSTWQETQYF
TGCGCCAGACTCCTAGTGAGTACGTGGCAAGAGACCCAGTACTTC
>TRBV29-1|TRBJ2-1|.|.
CSVLGVDEQFF
TGCAGCGTTTTAGGGGTTGATGAGCAGTTCTTC
>TRBV7-6|TRBJ2-1|.|TRBD2
CASSLGTIQGEQFF
TGTGCCAGCAGCCTCGGGACTATTCAGGGAGAGCAGTTCTTC
>TRBV4-2|TRBJ1-5|.|TRBD1
CASSQGRGQPQHF
TGTGCCAGCAGCCAAGGCAGGGGGCAGCCCCAGCATTTT
>TRBV27|TRBJ2-7|.|.
CASSFGQGREQYF
TGTGCCAGCAGTTTTGGTCAGGGTCGCGAGCAGTACTTC
>TRBV7-6|TRBJ2-3|once|TRBD1
CASSSGGGTDTQYF
TGTGCCAGCAGCTCAGGGGGCGGCACAGATACGCAGTATTTT
>TRBV9|TRBJ2-7|.|.
CASGGGPREQYF
TGTGCCAGCGGGGGAGGACCCCGGGAGCAGTACTTC
>TRBV19|TRBJ2-1|.|.
CASSKPGGAREQFF
TGTGCCAGTAGCAAACCCGGCGGGGCTCGAGAGCAGTTCTTC
>TRBV10-3|TRBJ2-7|.|.
CAISEGPGTTFYYGQYF
TGTGCCATCAGTGAAGGTCCTGGGACAACCTTTTACTACGGGCAGTACTTC
>TRBV18|TRBJ2-7|.|.
CASSPPGRSTSYEQYF
TGTGCCAGCTCACCACCAGGCAGGTCTACCTCCTACGAGCAGTACTTC
>TRBV9|TRBJ1-2|.|.
CASSGLLRRYGYTF
TGTGCCAGCAGTGGGTTATTGAGGCGATATGGCTACACCTTC
>TRBV6-1|TRBJ2-7|.|.
CASSDASGVDYEQYF
TGTGCCAGCAGTGACGCGTCAGGGGTCGACTACGAGCAGTACTTC
>TRBV2|TRBJ1-1|once|TRBD1
CASTKSTGGNTEAFF
TGTGCCAGCACCAAATCGACAGGGGGGAACACTGAAGCTTTCTTT
>TRBV19|TRBJ1-2|.|.
CASSRAGPLASRGYTF
TGTGCCAGTAGTAGGGCAGGGCCGTTGGCGTCGCGGGGCTACACCTTC
>TRBV5-4|TRBJ2-1|.|.
CASSLAPTGEQFF
TGTGCCAGCAGCTTGGCCCCGACGGGTGAGCAGTTCTTC
>TRBV19|TRBJ1-4|once|TRBD1
CASSLDREGEKLFF
TGTGCCAGTAGTCTAGACAGGGAGGGTGAAAAACTGTTTTTT
>TRBV6-1|TRBJ2-7|once|.
CATLLDSPYEQYF
TGTGCCACCCTCCTGGACAGCCCCTACGAGCAGTACTTC
>TRBV4-3|TRBJ2-3|.|TRBD2
CASSQLFKLTSGEQDTQYF
TGCGCCAGCAGCCAACTTTTCAAATTGACTAGCGGGGAGCAAGATACGCAGTATTTT
>TRBV25-1|TRBJ2-5|.|TRBD2
CASSEYLGLAGAQETQYF
TGTGCCAGCAGTGAATATCTAGGACTAGCGGGGGCCCAAGAGACCCAGTACTTC
>TRBV6-1|TRBJ2-7|.|TRBD2
CASSEWGGSFTYEQYF
TGTGCCAGCAGTGAATGGGGGGGGTCCTTTACCTACGAGCAGTACTTC
>TRBV10-3|TRBJ2-6|.|.
CATQPVRGTGANVLTF
TGTGCCACGCAACCGGTCAGGGGTACTGGGGCCAACGTCCTGACTTTC
>TRBV5-1|TRBJ1-6|.|.
CASSLEQVGSPLRF
TGCGCCAGCAGCTTGGAGCAGGTGGGTTCACCCCTCCGCTTT
>TRBV11-2|TRBJ2-7|once|.
CASSLGLFSSYEQYF
TGTGCCAGCAGCTTGGGCCTCTTCAGCTCCTACGAGCAGTACTTC
>TRBV7-9|TRBJ2-7|.|TRBD1
CASSSRQGSYEQYF
TGTGCCAGCAGCTCACGACAGGGGAGCTACGAGCAGTACTTC
>TRBV6-5|TRBJ2-7|.|TRBD2
CASGLAGAYEQYF
TGTGCCAGTGGACTAGCGGGGGCCTACGAGCAGTACTTC
>TRBV11-2|TRBJ2-7|.|TRBD1
CASSWDRGYEQYF
TGTGCCAGCAGCTGGGACAGGGGCTACGAGCAGTACTTC
>TRBV7-2|TRBJ2-7|.|.
CASSLAGATYEQYF
TGTGCCAGCAGCTTAGCGGGGGCAACCTACGAGCAGTACTTC
>TRBV29-1|TRBJ1-1|.|.
CSVERGGNTEAFF
TGCAGCGTTGAACGGGGGGGGAACACTGAAGCTTTCTTT
>TRBV5-1|TRBJ1-1|.|.
CASSLERGKNTEAFF
TGCGCCAGCAGCTTGGAGCGGGGGAAGAACACTGAAGCTTTCTTT
>TRBV18|TRBJ2-4|.|.
CASSPVWEAKNIQYF
TGTGCCAGCTCTCCCGTTTGGGAGGCCAAAAACATTCAGTACTTC
>TRBV5-6|TRBJ2-7|.|.
CASSLRRAYEQYF
TGTGCCAGCAGCCTCAGGAGGGCCTACGAGCAGTACTTC
>TRBV7-2|TRBJ1-4|few|.
CASSLRQNEKLFF
TGTGCCAGCAGCTTAAGACAGAATGAAAAACTGTTTTTT
>TRBV5-6|TRBJ1-1|few|TRBD1
CASSWGTGLNTEAFF
TGTGCCAGCAGCTGGGGGACAGGGCTGAACACTGAAGCTTTCTTT
>TRBV10-1|TRBJ2-3|.|TRBD2
CASSDAGGTDTQYF
TGCGCCAGCAGTGATGCGGGGGGCACAGATACGCAGTATTTT
>TRBV4-3|TRBJ2-3|.|TRBD2
CASSQTGLAGGDTQYF
TGCGCCAGCAGCCAGACCGGACTAGCGGGGGGGGATACGCAGTATTTT
>TRBV4-3|TRBJ2-3|.|.
CASSQVLSATLGDTQYF
TGCGCCAGCAGCCAAGTTCTTAGCGCAACCCTGGGAGATACGCAGTATTTT
>TRBV2|TRBJ1-6|.|.
CASSEARGSPLHF
TGTGCCAGCAGTGAAGCTAGAGGGTCACCCCTCCACTTT
>TRBV14|TRBJ2-6|.|.
CASSHYSGANVLTF
TGTGCCAGCAGCCACTACTCTGGGGCCAACGTCCTGACTTTC
>TRBV5-1|TRBJ1-1|.|.
CASIGQFEAFF
TGCGCCAGCATCGGACAGTTCGAAGCTTTCTTT
>TRBV19|TRBJ1-3|.|.
CASSIGGTSGNTIYF
TGTGCCAGTAGTATAGGAGGGACATCTGGAAACACCATATATTTT
>TRBV9|TRBJ2-5|few|.
CASSVDLNQETQYF
TGTGCCAGCAGCGTAGACCTAAACCAAGAGACCCAGTACTTC
>TRBV7-2|TRBJ2-7|.|.
CASSLDPGISYEQYF
TGTGCCAGCAGCTTAGATCCGGGAATATCCTACGAGCAGTACTTC
>TRBV5-4|TRBJ2-3|once|.
CASSLAPTETDTQYF
TGTGCCAGCAGCTTGGCTCCTACTGAAACAGATACGCAGTATTTT
>TRBV29-1|TRBJ2-2|once|.
CSVLGDTGELFF
TGCAGCGTCTTAGGGGACACCGGGGAGCTGTTTTTT
>TRBV5-1|TRBJ2-1|.|.
CASRLGTPGSNEQFF
TGCGCCAGCCGCCTGGGGACCCCGGGGAGCAATGAGCAGTTCTTC